This T cell receptor beta chain derives from a study of blood T cells in healthy people across ages. Whole-study results and caveats: Strongly correlated with naive T cell percentage was TCR beta diversity.

Alongside a J-beta primer mix, a sample-barcoded 5' primer served in a second PCR lasting about 7 to 11 cycles. The yield of each sample was at least 3 million CDR3-containing paired-end reads. In TCRdb, the 5' RACE reads were re-called with MiXCR into one record per CDR3 protein. The sample carries nearly 800,000 distinct CDR3 sequences, approximately 53% recorded once. Comment on this clonotype: Its cognate antigen is unknown.

This CDR3 contains 15 residues. The V end was cut by 5 bases, the J end by 2 bases, with 16 bases between. Germline assignment: CDR1 SGHTA and CDR2 FQGNSA. Per-sample PBMC isolation yielded at least 6.5 million cells. The sample comprised blood. This receptor was taken from a man aged 35 to 55 in good health. The chain has TRBV7-2 and TRBJ2-7; D may be TRBD1 (6 bases). DNA of the CDR3: TGTGCCAGCAGCACCAGGGGCGGCGCCACCTACGAGCAGTACTTC. Translated, it gives CASSTRGGATYEQYF.